This is a list of T cell receptor beta chains from one sample in a study of identical twins. MiXCR, run by TCRdb on the 5' RACE reads, gives a single entry per CDR3 protein. Of a few hundred thousand distinct CDR3 sequences listed, more than 13% are singletons. This sample also belongs to another study, concerning yellow fever vaccine responses in identical twins.

The sequenced sample was CD4+ T cells sorted from blood. The receptors stem from a woman under 30 in good health. CDR3s include the opening cysteine and the closing phenylalanine or tryptophan. The D gene is left open where the match is weak. The listing skips clone size in some rows; elsewhere it reads once, few, many or a size class.

D	size	V	J	DNA	CDR3
TRBD1	few	TRBV7-2	TRBJ2-3	TGTGCCAGCAGCCAGAGGACAGGGGGTAAATGGACAGATACGCAGTATTTT	CASSQRTGGKWTDTQYF
-	few	TRBV5-1	TRBJ2-3	TGCGCCAGCAGCTTAAGCGTCGGGCCCACAGATACGCAGTATTTT	CASSLSVGPTDTQYF
-	few	TRBV7-2	TRBJ2-5	TGTGCCAGCAGCTTAGATGGCAGCCTAGGAGAGACCCAGTACTTC	CASSLDGSLGETQYF
TRBD1	-	TRBV9	TRBJ2-2	TGTGCCAGCAGCGTGACAGGGCCTGTCACCGGGGAGCTGTTTTTT	CASSVTGPVTGELFF
-	many	TRBV7-9	TRBJ2-1	TGTGCCAGCAGCTCCCGGGACATGTCCAATGAGCAGTTCTTC	CASSSRDMSNEQFF
-	-	TRBV7-8	TRBJ1-1	TGTGCCAGCAGCAGAGAAGACACTGAAGCTTTCTTT	CASSREDTEAFF
-	many	TRBV5-1	TRBJ2-5	TGCGCCAGCAGCTTGGGGAGTGGGGAGACCCAGTACTTC	CASSLGSGETQYF
-	few	TRBV5-5	TRBJ2-1	TGTGCCAGCAGTCTTAAAGGTTGGGGGGCTCTTGATAATGAGCAGTTCTTC	CASSLKGWGALDNEQFF
-	few	TRBV29-1	TRBJ2-7	TGCAGCACATACACAGACGCCTACGAGCAGTACTTC	CSTYTDAYEQYF
-	few	TRBV12-3/TRBV12-4	TRBJ1-2	TGTGCCAGCAGTTCGGGGACACTCTATGGCTACACCTTC	CASSSGTLYGYTF
TRBD1	-	TRBV6-5	TRBJ1-1	TGTGCCAGCAGTTACCACCTTCCGGGACAGGGGGGGAACACTGAAGCTTTCTTT	CASSYHLPGQGGNTEAFF
-	few	TRBV5-6	TRBJ2-2	TGTGCCAGCAGCTTGGGACCGAACCGCGGGGAGCTGTTTTTT	CASSLGPNRGELFF
-	-	TRBV6-5	TRBJ2-2	TGTGCCAGCAGATTGACTAGACTGAACACCGGGGAGCTGTTTTTT	CASRLTRLNTGELFF
TRBD1	-	TRBV27	TRBJ2-3	TGTGCCAGCAGTTTACGCCAGGACAGGGGATCAGATACGCAGTATTTT	CASSLRQDRGSDTQYF
-	many	TRBV2	TRBJ2-2	TGTGCCAGCAGTGGGGGCCCCACCGGGGAGCTGTTTTTT	CASSGGPTGELFF
-	-	TRBV28	TRBJ1-2	TGTGCCAGCAGTTTAATCGGCTGGGGGGCGGGCTATGGCTACACCTTC	CASSLIGWGAGYGYTF
-	few	TRBV28	TRBJ2-4	TGTGCCAGCAGTCCACTTAGCGGGACAGAAAACATTCAGTACTTC	CASSPLSGTENIQYF
-	-	TRBV5-4	TRBJ2-5	TGTGCCAGCAGCTTGGTCGGGGGTGACGAGACCCAGTACTTC	CASSLVGGDETQYF
TRBD2	-	TRBV27	TRBJ2-3	TGTGCCAGCAGTTTAAGGCTAGCGGGGGAATTTACAGATACGCAGTATTTT	CASSLRLAGEFTDTQYF
-	once	TRBV6-5	TRBJ2-7	TGTGCCAGCAGTTACTCGGCAGTCACCTCCTACGAGCAGTACTTC	CASSYSAVTSYEQYF
-	-	TRBV10-3	TRBJ1-5	TGTGCCATCAGTGACAGGCAGAGCAATCAGCCCCAGCATTTT	CAISDRQSNQPQHF
-	-	TRBV6-1	TRBJ1-6	TGTGCCAGCAGAGGACAGTCGAACTATAATTCACCCCTCCACTTT	CASRGQSNYNSPLHF
-	-	TRBV5-5	TRBJ2-1	TGTGCCAGCAGCTTACCGACATCCTACAATGAGCAGTTCTTC	CASSLPTSYNEQFF
-	few	TRBV6-1	TRBJ1-5	TGTGCCAGCAGTGCAGAAACAGCCCCCAATCAGCCCCAGCATTTT	CASSAETAPNQPQHF
-	-	TRBV5-1	TRBJ2-3	TGCGCCAGCAGCTTGCGCCTTGGGGACACAGATACGCAGTATTTT	CASSLRLGDTDTQYF
TRBD2	few	TRBV2	TRBJ2-4	TGTGCCAGCAGTGAACGGGGGGTGGCCAAAAACATTCAGTACTTC	CASSERGVAKNIQYF
-	few	TRBV6-1	TRBJ2-7	TGTGCCAGCAGTGAAGCCGTCAGCCCGTCCTACGAGCAGTACTTC	CASSEAVSPSYEQYF
TRBD1	-	TRBV20-1	TRBJ1-2	TGCAGTGCTAGAGAAGCAGGGGGGGGTGGCTACACCTTC	CSAREAGGGGYTF
TRBD1	few	TRBV5-1	TRBJ2-1	TGCGCCAGCAGCTCTACACTCACAGGGGGCTTAGTCAATGAGCAGTTCTTC	CASSSTLTGGLVNEQFF
TRBD2	few	TRBV5-1	TRBJ2-5	TGCGCCAGCACCCGGGTGGGACTAGCGGGCCAAGAGACCCAGTACTTC	CASTRVGLAGQETQYF
-	-	TRBV5-6	TRBJ2-1	TGTGCCAGCAGCACCAATCTCAATGAGCAGTTCTTC	CASSTNLNEQFF